This TCR beta chain is from a study of blood T cells in healthy people across ages. This clonotype was found a few times. The germline V gene has CDR1 SGHTA and CDR2 FQGNSA. The CDR3 consists of 13 residues. With 5 bases removed from V and 5 bases from J, the gap between germline ends came to 11 bases. Together with a sample-barcoded 5' primer, a J-beta primer mix was included in a second PCR lasting about 7 to 11 cycles. TCRdb recomputed calls from the 5' RACE reads with MiXCR, one row per CDR3 protein. Of hundreds of thousands of distinct CDR3 sequences in the sample, 40% to 50% are singletons; the top ten hold about a fifth.

The chain couples TRBV7-2 to TRBJ2-3; TRBD1 might be the D (6 bases). The TCR was taken from a man aged 60 to 69 in good health. Sequenced: blood. CDR3 residues: CASSTRQVDTQYF. The CDR3 DNA reads as TGTGCCAGCAGCACCCGACAGGTAGATACGCAGTATTTT.